The 27 T cell receptor beta chains below come from one sample, sequenced in a study of TIL therapy for anti-PD-1-resistant metastatic lung cancer. The immunoSEQ assay was v3. Assay used: immunoSEQ multiplex PCR; TCRdb lists only in-frame clones, some missing. The profile shows 40,000 to 55,000 clones, 70% to 80% of them singletons. The time point was: pre-treatment sample, taken before nivolumab and TIL therapy. The material sequenced was blood, taken at baseline. These receptors all come from a woman aged 30 to 85 with non-small cell lung cancer.

This clone was counted a few times. The rearrangement uses TRBV19 and TRBJ2-7; 10 bases agree with TRBD2. V dropped 3 bases and J dropped 1; count of bases not matched to a gene: 3. The CDR3 covers 15 residues. Germline CDR1 reads LNHDA; CDR2 reads SQIVND (reference sequence). The CDR3 region has the DNA TGTGCCAGTAGTATGTGGACTAGCGGATCCTACGAGCAGTACTTC. Its translation: CASSMWTSGSYEQYF.

The chain carries TRBV11-2 and TRBJ1-6; a weak D match, TRBD1 (6 bases). Trimming took off 0 bases at V and 7 bases at J, with 19 bases between the two ends. Germline V gene lookup returns CDR1 SGHAT and CDR2 FQNNGV. There are 18 residues in the CDR3. The CDR3 bases are TGTGCCAGCAGCTTAGAGGGAGGTAGAGGACAGCTGAATTCACCCCTCCACTTT. Protein: CASSLEGGRGQLNSPLHF.

The chain joins TRBV2 to TRBJ2-1, with no clear D. Per germline, CDR1 SNHLY and CDR2 FYNNEI. V lost 6 bases and J 13 bases, leaving 19 bases between the germline ends. The CDR3 is 13 residues long. CDR3: CASSPPRHANQFF. The DNA for the CDR3 is TGTGCCAGCAGCCCCCCACGACACGCCAATCAGTTCTTC. Complete variable domain (other parts from reference TRBV2 and TRBJ2-1): EPEVTQTPSHQVTQMGQEVILRCVPISNHLYFYWYRQILGQKVEFLVSFYNNEISEKSEIFDDQFSVERPDGSNFTLKIRSTKLEDSAMYFCASSPPRHANQFFGPGTRLTVL.

The chain couples TRBV25-1 to TRBJ1-1, with D perhaps matching TRBD1 (5 bases). V was shortened by 5 bases and J by 0 bases, with 13 bases between the two germline ends. Germline assignment: CDR1 MGHDK and CDR2 SYGVNS. The CDR3 is 15 residues long. The CDR3: CASSSSLGVNTEAFF. CDR3 bases: TGTGCCAGCAGTTCATCGTTAGGGGTGAACACTGAAGCTTTCTTT.

This chain uses TRBV1 with TRBJ2-7; the table's D gene call, TRBD2, was not cross checked with the DNA. TRBV1 is labeled a pseudogene. The CDR3 has 13 residues. The DNA for the CDR3 is TGCACCAGCGGAGTCGGGGACTCCTACGAGCAGTACTTC. Protein product: CTSGVGDSYEQYF.

The J gene is TRBJ1-1, the V gene TRBV6-5, with TRBD1 matching over 7 bases. CDR1 MNHEY and CDR2 SVGAGI come from the germline V gene. The CDR3 has 15 residues. With V trimmed by 2 bases and J by 4 bases, 7 bases remained unmatched. The CDR3 bases are TGTGCCAGCAGTTACGGGGGCACAGGGGCCACTGAAGCTTTCTTT. It is translated as CASSYGGTGATEAFF.

The chain carries TRBV2 and TRBJ1-6; TRBD1 matches at 7 bases. With 6 bases clipped from V and 5 bases from J, the junction kept 7 bases outside the gene matches. The CDR3 spans 15 residues. Per the germline V gene, CDR1 is SNHLY and CDR2 is FYNNEI. This chain's CDR3 is CASRGHRGNNSPLHF. In DNA, the CDR3 is TGTGCCAGCAGAGGTCACAGGGGTAATAATTCACCCCTCCACTTT.

The chain couples TRBV11-2 to TRBJ2-3; 9 bases align to TRBD1. The germline gives CDR1 SGHAT, CDR2 FQNNGV. This CDR3 has 14 amino acids. V was clipped by 5 bases and J by 14 bases; unmatched bases: 14. The CDR3 loop is CASSQNPGTGTGYF. The CDR3 DNA reads TGTGCCAGCAGCCAAAATCCCGGGACAGGGACCGGGTATTTT.

This clone was detected a few times. The gene calls are TRBV5-6 and TRBJ2-7; D may be TRBD2 (6 bases). This CDR3 region has 13 residues. The V end was cut by 6 bases, the J end by 5 bases, with 15 bases between. Germline V gives CDR1 SGHDT, CDR2 YYEEEE. The CDR3 DNA follows: TGTGCCAGCATCGGAGGGAATTTCGACGAGCAGTACTTC. Amino acids: CASIGGNFDEQYF.

V is TRBV28 and J is TRBJ1-3; D perhaps matches TRBD1 (6 bases). Germline CDR1 MDHEN, CDR2 SYDVKM. V lost 6 bases, J lost 3 bases, and 15 bases lay in between. The CDR3 runs 15 residues. The CDR3 coding sequence is TGTGCCAGCAGCCTACAGGGCTTAGTTGGAAACACCATATATTTT. Protein sequence: CASSLQGLVGNTIYF.

The chain is built from TRBV27 and TRBJ2-4; D assignment may be TRBD1 or TRBD2 (7 bases each). CDR3 size: 15 residues. Per germline, CDR1 MNHEY and CDR2 SMNVEV (reference sequence). Trimming removed 6 bases from V and 3 bases from J, with 15 bases in between. CDR3 amino acids: CASSRDREGKNIQYF. Here the CDR3 DNA reads TGTGCCAGCAGCAGAGACAGGGAGGGCAAAAACATTCAGTACTTC.

V usage is TRBV30 and J usage is TRBJ1-2, with D uncertain. This CDR3 spans 15 amino acids. Germline-derived CDR1 and CDR2 are GTSNPN and SVGIG (reference sequence). V was shortened by 0 bases and J by 0 bases, with 11 bases between the two germline ends. The DNA for the CDR3 is TGTGCCTGGAGTGTCTGGGAGAGGACTAACTATGGCTACACCTTC. Its protein is CAWSVWERTNYGYTF. Filled out from reference TRBV30 and TRBJ1-2, the complete variable domain reads SQTIHQWPATLVQPVGSPLSLECTVEGTSNPNLYWYRQAAGRGLQLLFYSVGIGQISSEVPQNLSASRPQDRQFILSSKKLLLSDSGFYLCAWSVWERTNYGYTFGSGTRLTVV.

CDR3 coding DNA: TGTGCCAGCAGCTTGATGAGGGAGCGGGATCTCTACAATGAGCAGTTCTTC. Translated, it gives CASSLMRERDLYNEQFF. The rearrangement uses TRBV5-6 and TRBJ2-1; TRBD2 matches at 7 bases. Germline CDR1 and CDR2: SGHDT and YYEEEE. V lost 1 base and J lost 3; bases outside the gene matches: 10. The CDR3 runs to 17 residues.

The chain uses TRBV27 and TRBJ1-1; no reliable D call. Looked up from germline, CDR1 is MNHEY and CDR2 is SMNVEV (reference sequence). The CDR3 runs to 13 residues. Trimming removed 6 bases at V and 4 bases at J, with 12 bases between. The CDR3 protein is CASRGQWGTEAFF. The CDR3 DNA follows: TGTGCCAGCAGGGGTCAATGGGGCACTGAAGCTTTCTTT.

This sequence joins TRBV5-5 and TRBJ1-1; no clear D. Trimming took 2 bases from V and 4 from J, leaving 12 bases between them. The CDR3 consists of 14 residues. Germline values: CDR1 SGHKS, CDR2 YYEKEE (reference sequence). CDR3 bases: TGTGCCAGCAGCTTTAGTGGGGATCGCACTGAAGCTTTCTTT. Encoded protein: CASSFSGDRTEAFF.

The rearrangement uses TRBV28 and TRBJ1-2, with 8 nucleotides matching TRBD1. Trimming cost V 6 bases and J 6 bases; bases outside gene matches: 9. The CDR3 has 14 residues. Germline V gene sequence: CDR1 MDHEN, CDR2 SYDVKM. This CDR3 reads CASSPPTGVDGYTF. The CDR3 DNA reads as TGTGCCAGCAGCCCTCCGACAGGGGTTGATGGCTACACCTTC.

The chain uses TRBV11-3 and TRBJ2-1; D not resolved. There are 15 residues in the CDR3. The V end was cut by 1 base, the J end by 6 bases, with 13 bases between. From germline, CDR1 is SGHNT and CDR2 YENEEA. In DNA form, the CDR3 reads TGTGCCAGCAGCTTAGCCCACGCATTGGGCAATGAGCAGTTCTTC. As protein: CASSLAHALGNEQFF.

The gene calls are TRBV18 and TRBJ2-5; 8 positions match TRBD1. The CDR3 length is 14 residues. J was trimmed by 4 bases and V by 3 bases; bases with no gene match: 4. The germline V gene encodes CDR1 KGHSH and CDR2 LQKENI. CDR3 sequence: CASSPGQVRETQYF. The CDR3 bases are TGTGCCAGCTCACCGGGACAGGTTAGAGAGACCCAGTACTTC. The entire variable domain, with the rest obtained from reference TRBV18 and TRBJ2-5, is as follows: NAGVMQNPRHLVRRRGQEARLRCSPMKGHSHVYWYRQLPEEGLKFMVYLQKENIIDESGMPKERFSAEFPKEGPSILRIQQVVRGDSAAYFCASSPGQVRETQYFGPGTRLLVL.

The gene calls are TRBV9 and TRBJ2-2; D gene ambiguous. The germline V and J ends were trimmed by 4 bases and 4 bases, with 14 bases remaining between them. From germline, CDR1 is SGDLS and CDR2 YYNGEE. This CDR3 comprises 15 residues. The CDR3 nucleotides are TGTGCCAGCAGCCTCGAAGGTTGGGGCACCGGGGAGCTGTTTTTT. Its protein product is CASSLEGWGTGELFF.

This clone is a singleton in its sample. This CDR3 reads CASTSGQGMNTEAFF. For the CDR3, the DNA is TGTGCCAGTACCTCGGGACAGGGAATGAACACTGAAGCTTTCTTT. The V and J genes are TRBV2 and TRBJ1-1; 9 nucleotides line up with TRBD1. This CDR3 is 15 amino acids long. With 9 bases clipped from V and 0 bases from J, the junction kept 8 bases outside the gene matches. Germline V gene sequence: CDR1 SNHLY, CDR2 FYNNEI.

The chain couples TRBV9 to TRBJ2-1, with D perhaps given as TRBD1 or TRBD2 (5 bases each). The germline V gene encodes CDR1 SGDLS and CDR2 YYNGEE. V dropped 1 base and J dropped 7 bases, with 18 bases sitting between them. The CDR3 loop spans 16 amino acids. For the CDR3, the DNA is TGTGCCAGCAGCGTAAAGATACAGACTGGGACGAATGAGCAGTTCTTC. Protein: CASSVKIQTGTNEQFF.

This chain joins TRBV19 and TRBJ2-6; 8 positions agree with TRBD1. This CDR3 has 19 amino acids. V dropped 3 bases and J dropped 4; count of bases not matched to a gene: 14. In germline, CDR1 is LNHDA, CDR2 SQIVND (reference sequence). CDR3 region: CASSIGQGWGGSGANVLTF. The CDR3 DNA is TGTGCCAGTAGTATTGGACAGGGTTGGGGTGGATCCGGGGCCAACGTCCTGACTTTC.

This clone appeared once. The chain couples TRBV15 to TRBJ1-6; D ambiguous. Germline values: CDR1 LNHNV, CDR2 YYDKDF (reference sequence). This CDR3 comprises 13 residues. V was cut by 4 bases and J by 8 bases, with 9 bases left in between. The CDR3 region has the DNA TGTGCCACCAGCACAGCCGAGGATTCACCCCTCCACTTT. It specifies CATSTAEDSPLHF.

This clone was seen more than once but under ten times. Likely a read error: the CDR3 ends without its conserved phenylalanine or tryptophan. It is unclear where the CDR3 begins or ends on the DNA, so no DNA is shown, and the CDR3 is as TCRdb lists it. The gene calls are TRBV25-1 and TRBJ1-2. Inclusive of both ends, the CDR3 amounts to 12 amino acids. CDR1 and CDR2 (germline): MGHDK, SYGVNS. The CDR3 reads CASSEGLGPILS.

The sample holds one count of this clone. DNA for the CDR3: TGTGCCAGCAGATATACAGGGACCCCCGGGGAGCTGTTTTTT. Its translation is CASRYTGTPGELFF. J is TRBJ2-2 and V is TRBV14, with D perhaps matching TRBD1 (6 bases). The CDR3 runs 14 residues. V was trimmed by 6 bases and J by 6 bases, leaving 14 bases between them. Germline CDR1 and CDR2: SGHDN and FVKESK.

V and J are TRBV7-2 and TRBJ2-2; 7 bases line up with TRBD2. The V gene's germline CDR1 is SGHTA and CDR2 FQGNSA. V gave up 5 bases and J gave up 4 bases; unmatched junction bases: 7. The CDR3 runs 15 residues. DNA of the CDR3: TGTGCCAGCAGCGTTAGACTAGCAGGCACCGGGGAGCTGTTTTTT. Translation: CASSVRLAGTGELFF.

The genes are TRBV27 and TRBJ1-1, with TRBD1 identical over 12 bases. After removal of 5 bases from V and 7 bases from J, the junction contained 5 bases not matched to a gene. The germline CDR1 and CDR2 sequences are MNHEY and SMNVEV (reference sequence). The CDR3 is 14 amino acids. This CDR3 is CASSPGQGAGEAFF. CDR3 bases: TGTGCCAGCAGTCCGGGACAGGGGGCTGGTGAAGCTTTCTTT.